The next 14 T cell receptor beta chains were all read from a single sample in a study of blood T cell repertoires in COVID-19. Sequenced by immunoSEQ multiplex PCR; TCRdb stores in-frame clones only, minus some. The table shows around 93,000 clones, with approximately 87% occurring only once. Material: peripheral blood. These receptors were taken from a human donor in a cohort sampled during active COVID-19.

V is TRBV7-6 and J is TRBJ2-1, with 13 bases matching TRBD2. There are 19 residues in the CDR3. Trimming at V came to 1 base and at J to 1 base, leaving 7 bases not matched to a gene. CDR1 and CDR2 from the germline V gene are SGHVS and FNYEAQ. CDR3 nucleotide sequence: TGTGCCAGCAGCTTAGTACCGACTAGCGGGGGGCCATCCTACAATGAGCAGTTCTTC. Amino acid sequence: CASSLVPTSGGPSYNEQFF.

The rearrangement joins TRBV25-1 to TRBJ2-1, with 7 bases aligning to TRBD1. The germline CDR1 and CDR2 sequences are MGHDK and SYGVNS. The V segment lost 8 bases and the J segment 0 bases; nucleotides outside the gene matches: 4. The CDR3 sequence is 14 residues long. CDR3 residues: CASRDSSSYNEQFF. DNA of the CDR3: TGTGCCAGCCGGGACAGTAGCTCCTACAATGAGCAGTTCTTC. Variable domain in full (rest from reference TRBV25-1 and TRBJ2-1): EADIYQTPRYLVIGTGKKITLECSQTMGHDKMYWYQQDPGMELHLIHYSYGVNSTEKGDLSSESTVSRIRTEHFPLTLESARPSHTSQYLCASRDSSSYNEQFFGPGTRLTVL.

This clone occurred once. In DNA form, the CDR3 reads TGTGCCAGCAGCCAAGCCGGGGGCTATGGCTACACCTTC. Protein: CASSQAGGYGYTF. V gene TRBV4-2 combines with J gene TRBJ1-2, with D tentatively TRBD1 (5 bases). The CDR3 extends over 13 amino acids. Per germline, CDR1 LGHNA and CDR2 YNFKEQ. V was pared by 1 base and J by 4 bases, with 7 bases between.

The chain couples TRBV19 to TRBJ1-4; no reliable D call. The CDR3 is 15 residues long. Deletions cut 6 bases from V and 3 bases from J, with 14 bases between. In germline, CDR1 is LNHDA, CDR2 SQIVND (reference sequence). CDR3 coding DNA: TGTGCCAGTAGACAATCGGGTCTTTCTAATGAAAAACTGTTTTTT. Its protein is CASRQSGLSNEKLFF.

For the CDR3, the DNA is TGTGCCAGCAGTTCCGGGACAGCAAATTCCTACGAGCAGTACTTC. Translation: CASSSGTANSYEQYF. This chain uses TRBV6-5 with TRBJ2-7; 7 bases map to TRBD1. Trimming at V came to 4 bases and at J to 1 base, leaving 7 bases not matched to a gene. The CDR3 has 15 residues. Per the germline V gene, CDR1 is MNHEY and CDR2 is SVGAGI.

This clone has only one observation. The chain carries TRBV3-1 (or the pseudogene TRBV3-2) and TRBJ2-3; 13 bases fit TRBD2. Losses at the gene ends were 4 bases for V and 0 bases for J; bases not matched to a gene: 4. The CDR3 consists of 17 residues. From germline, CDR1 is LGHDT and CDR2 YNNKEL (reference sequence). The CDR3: CASSRTSGGRSTDTQYF. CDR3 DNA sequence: TGTGCCAGCAGCCGGACTAGCGGGGGCCGTAGCACAGATACGCAGTATTTT.

CDR3 DNA sequence: TGTGCCAGCTCCACAGGGAGCACTGAAGCTTTCTTT. This encodes CASSTGSTEAFF. The chain is built from TRBV18 and TRBJ1-1, with a tentative D call TRBD1 (6 bases). Germline CDR1 KGHSH, CDR2 LQKENI. Trimming cost V 6 bases and J 4 bases, with 9 bases left between them. The CDR3 has 12 residues.

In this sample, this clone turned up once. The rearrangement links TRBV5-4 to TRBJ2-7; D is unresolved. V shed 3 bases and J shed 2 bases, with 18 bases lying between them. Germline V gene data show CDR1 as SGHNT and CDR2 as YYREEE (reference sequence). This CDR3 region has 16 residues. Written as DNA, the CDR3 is TGTGCCAGCAGCTACGATAACTCCCTCGTTACCTACGAGCAGTACTTC. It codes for CASSYDNSLVTYEQYF.

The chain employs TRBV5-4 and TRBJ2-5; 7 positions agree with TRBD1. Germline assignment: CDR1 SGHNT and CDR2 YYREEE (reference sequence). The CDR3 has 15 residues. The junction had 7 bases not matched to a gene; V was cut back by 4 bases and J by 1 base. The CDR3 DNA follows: TGTGCCAGCAGCCCGACTGGACAGGCCCAAGAGACCCAGTACTTC. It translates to CASSPTGQAQETQYF.

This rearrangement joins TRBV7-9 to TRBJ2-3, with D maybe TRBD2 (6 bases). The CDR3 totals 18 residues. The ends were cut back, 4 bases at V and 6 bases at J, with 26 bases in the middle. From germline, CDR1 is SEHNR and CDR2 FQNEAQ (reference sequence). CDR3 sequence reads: CASSSRSSGSGLLDTQYF. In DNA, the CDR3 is TGTGCCAGCAGCTCCCGAAGTTCGGGTAGCGGACTCTTGGATACGCAGTATTTT.

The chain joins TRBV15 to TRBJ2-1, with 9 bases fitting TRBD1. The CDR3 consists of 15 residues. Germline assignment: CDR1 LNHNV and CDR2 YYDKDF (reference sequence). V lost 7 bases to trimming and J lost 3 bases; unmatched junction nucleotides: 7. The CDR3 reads CATTPRTGDYNEQFF. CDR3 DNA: TGTGCCACCACCCCGAGGACAGGGGACTACAATGAGCAGTTCTTC.

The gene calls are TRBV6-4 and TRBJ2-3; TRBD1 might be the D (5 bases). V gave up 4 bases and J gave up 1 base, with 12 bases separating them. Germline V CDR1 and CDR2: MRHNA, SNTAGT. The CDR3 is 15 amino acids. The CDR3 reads CASSADSQRTDTQYF. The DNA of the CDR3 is TGTGCCAGCAGTGCCGACAGTCAACGCACAGATACGCAGTATTTT.

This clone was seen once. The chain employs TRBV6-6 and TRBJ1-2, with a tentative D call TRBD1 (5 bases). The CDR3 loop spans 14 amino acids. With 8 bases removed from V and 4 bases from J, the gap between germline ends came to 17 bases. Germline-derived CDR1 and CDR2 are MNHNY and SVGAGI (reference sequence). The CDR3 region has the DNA TGTGCCAGCTCCTTTGGGGGGGACCTCTATGGCTACACCTTC. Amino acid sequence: CASSFGGDLYGYTF.

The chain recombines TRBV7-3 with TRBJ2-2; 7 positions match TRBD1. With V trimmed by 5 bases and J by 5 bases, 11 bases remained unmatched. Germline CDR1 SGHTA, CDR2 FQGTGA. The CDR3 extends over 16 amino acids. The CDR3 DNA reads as TGTGCCAGCAGCACCCGACAGGGCGAGATAACCGGGGAGCTGTTTTTT. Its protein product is CASSTRQGEITGELFF.